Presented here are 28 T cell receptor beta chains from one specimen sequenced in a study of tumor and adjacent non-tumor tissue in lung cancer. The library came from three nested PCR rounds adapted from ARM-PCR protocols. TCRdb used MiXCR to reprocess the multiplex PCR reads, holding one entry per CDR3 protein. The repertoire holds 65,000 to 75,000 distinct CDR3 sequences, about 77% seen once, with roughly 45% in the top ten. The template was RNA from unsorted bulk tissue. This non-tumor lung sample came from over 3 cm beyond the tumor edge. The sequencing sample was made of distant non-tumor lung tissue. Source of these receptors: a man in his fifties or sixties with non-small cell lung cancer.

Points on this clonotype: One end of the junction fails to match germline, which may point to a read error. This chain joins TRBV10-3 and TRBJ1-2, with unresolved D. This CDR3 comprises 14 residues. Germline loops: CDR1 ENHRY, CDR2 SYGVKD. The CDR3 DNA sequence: TGTGCCATCAGTGAGCCAGAGGCTAAGTATGGCTACACCTTC. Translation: CAISEPEAKYGYTF.

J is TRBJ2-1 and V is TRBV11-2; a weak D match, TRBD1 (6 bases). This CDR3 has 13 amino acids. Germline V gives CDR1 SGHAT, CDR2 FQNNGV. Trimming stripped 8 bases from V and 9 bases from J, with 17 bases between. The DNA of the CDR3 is TGTGCCAGCTGCCCAGAAGCACAGGGTGAGCAGTTCTTC. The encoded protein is CASCPEAQGEQFF. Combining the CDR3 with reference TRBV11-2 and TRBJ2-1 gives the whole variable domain EAGVAQSPRYKIIEKRQSVAFWCNPISGHATLYWYQQILGQGPKLLIQFQNNGVVDDSQLPKDRFSAERLKGVDSTLKIQPAKLEDSAVYLCASCPEAQGEQFFGPGTRLTVL.

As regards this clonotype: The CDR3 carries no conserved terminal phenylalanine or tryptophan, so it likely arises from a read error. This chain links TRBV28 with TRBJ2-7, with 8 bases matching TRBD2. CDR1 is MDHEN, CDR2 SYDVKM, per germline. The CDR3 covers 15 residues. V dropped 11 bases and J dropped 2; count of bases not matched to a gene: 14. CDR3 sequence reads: CAGNFPTSAAYEQYL. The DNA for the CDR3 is TGTGCCGGCAATTTTCCGACTAGCGCCGCCTACGAGCAGTACTTA.

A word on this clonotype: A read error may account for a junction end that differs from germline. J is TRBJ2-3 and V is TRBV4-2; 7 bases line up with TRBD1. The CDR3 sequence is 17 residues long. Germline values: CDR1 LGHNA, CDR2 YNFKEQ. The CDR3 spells CASSKEGATIRRDTQYF. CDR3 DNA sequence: TGTGCCAGCAGTAAAGAGGGGGCCACAATCCGAAGAGATACGCAATATTTT.

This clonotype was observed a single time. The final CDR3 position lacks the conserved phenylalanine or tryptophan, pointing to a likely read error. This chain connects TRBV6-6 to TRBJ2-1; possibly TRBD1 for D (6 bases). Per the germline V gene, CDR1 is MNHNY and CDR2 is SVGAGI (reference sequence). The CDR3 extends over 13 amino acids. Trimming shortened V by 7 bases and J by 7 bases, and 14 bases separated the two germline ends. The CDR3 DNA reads TGTGCCAGCAAGCCCATCACAGGGAATGAGCAGTTCTTA. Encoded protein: CASKPITGNEQFL.

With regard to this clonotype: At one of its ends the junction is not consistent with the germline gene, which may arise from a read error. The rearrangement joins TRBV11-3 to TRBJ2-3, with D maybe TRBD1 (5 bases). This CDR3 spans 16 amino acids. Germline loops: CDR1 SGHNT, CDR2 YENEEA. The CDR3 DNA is TGTGCCAACAGCTCCGGGCTAACAGACAGCATAGATACGCAGTATTTT. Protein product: CANSSGLTDSIDTQYF.

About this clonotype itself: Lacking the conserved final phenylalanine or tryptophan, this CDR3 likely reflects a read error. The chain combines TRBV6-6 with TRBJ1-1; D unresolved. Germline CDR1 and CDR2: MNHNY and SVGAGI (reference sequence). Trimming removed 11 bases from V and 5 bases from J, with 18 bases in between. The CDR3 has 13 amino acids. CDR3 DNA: TGTGCCGCAACAGAGAGGGCGTTGACTGAAGCTTTCCTT. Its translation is CAATERALTEAFL.

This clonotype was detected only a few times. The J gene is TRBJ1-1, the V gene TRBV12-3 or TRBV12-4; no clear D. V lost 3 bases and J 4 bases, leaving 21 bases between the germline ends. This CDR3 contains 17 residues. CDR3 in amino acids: CASSFTPGPGVSTEAFF. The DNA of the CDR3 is TGTGCCAGCAGTTTTACCCCTGGCCCGGGAGTGAGCACTGAAGCTTTCTTT.

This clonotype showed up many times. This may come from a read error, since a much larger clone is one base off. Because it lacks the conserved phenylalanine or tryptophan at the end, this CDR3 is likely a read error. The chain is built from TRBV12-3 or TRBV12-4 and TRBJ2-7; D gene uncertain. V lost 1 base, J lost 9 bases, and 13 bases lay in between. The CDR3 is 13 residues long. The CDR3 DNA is TGTGCCAGCAGTTTAGTCGCCCCGCCCGGGCAGTACCTC. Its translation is CASSLVAPPGQYL.

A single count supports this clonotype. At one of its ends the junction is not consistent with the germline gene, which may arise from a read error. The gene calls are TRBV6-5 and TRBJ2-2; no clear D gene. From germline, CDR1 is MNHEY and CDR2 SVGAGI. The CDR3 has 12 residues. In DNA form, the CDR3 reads TGTGCCTGCAGTACCGGTGCCGGAGAGCTGTTTTTT. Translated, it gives CACSTGAGELFF.

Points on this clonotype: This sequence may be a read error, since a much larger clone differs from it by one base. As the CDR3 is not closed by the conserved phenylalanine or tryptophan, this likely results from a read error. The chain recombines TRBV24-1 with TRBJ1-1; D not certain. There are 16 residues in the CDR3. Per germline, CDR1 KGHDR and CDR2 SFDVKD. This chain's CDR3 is CVTSETRTPLNTEAFS. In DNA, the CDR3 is TGTGTCACCAGTGAAACCCGAACACCGCTGAACACTGAAGCTTTCTCT.

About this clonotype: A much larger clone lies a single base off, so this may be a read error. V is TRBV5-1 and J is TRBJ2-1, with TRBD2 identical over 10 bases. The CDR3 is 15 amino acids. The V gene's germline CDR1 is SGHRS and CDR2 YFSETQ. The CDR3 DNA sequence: TGCGCCAGCCGTCCAATAGCGGGAGGACTAGGTGAGCTGTTCTTC. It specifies CASRPIAGGLGELFF.

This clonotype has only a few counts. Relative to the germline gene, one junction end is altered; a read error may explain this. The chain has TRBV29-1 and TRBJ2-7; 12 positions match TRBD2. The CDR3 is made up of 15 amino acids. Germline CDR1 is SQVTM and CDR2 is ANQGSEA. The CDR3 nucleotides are TGCGGCGTTGAAGAGACTAGCGGGAGCTCCTACGAACAGTACTTC. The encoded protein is CGVEETSGSSYEQYF.

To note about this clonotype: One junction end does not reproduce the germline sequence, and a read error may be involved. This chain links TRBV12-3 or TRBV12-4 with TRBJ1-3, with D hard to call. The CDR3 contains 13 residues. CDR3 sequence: CTSSLNSGYTIYF. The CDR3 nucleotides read TGTACCAGCAGTTTAAATTCTGGATACACCATATATTTT.

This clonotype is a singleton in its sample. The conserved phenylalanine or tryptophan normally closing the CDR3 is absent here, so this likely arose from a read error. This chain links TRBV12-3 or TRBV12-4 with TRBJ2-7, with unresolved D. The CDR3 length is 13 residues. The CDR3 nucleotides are TGTGTCAGCAGTGTCGAATATGACAACGAGCAGTACCTC. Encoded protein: CVSSVEYDNEQYL.

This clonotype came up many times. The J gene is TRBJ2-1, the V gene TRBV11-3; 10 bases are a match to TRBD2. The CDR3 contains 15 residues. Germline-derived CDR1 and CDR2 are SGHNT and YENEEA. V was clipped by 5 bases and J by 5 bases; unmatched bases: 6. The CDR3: CASSLLAGVNNEQFF. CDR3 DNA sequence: TGTGCCAGCAGCCTTCTAGCGGGGGTTAACAATGAGCAGTTCTTC.

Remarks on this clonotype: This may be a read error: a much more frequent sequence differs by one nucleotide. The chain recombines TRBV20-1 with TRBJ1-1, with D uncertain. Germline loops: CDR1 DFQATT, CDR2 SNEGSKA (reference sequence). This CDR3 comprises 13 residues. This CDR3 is CNAPLRVNTEAFF. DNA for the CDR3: TGCAATGCCCCCCTTCGGGTGAACACTGAAGCTTTCTTT.

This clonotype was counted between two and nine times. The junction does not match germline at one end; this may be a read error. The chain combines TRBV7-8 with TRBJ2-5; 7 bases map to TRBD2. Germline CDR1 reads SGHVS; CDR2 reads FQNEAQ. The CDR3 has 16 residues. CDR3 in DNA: TGTTCCAGCAGCTTAGCCTGGCGGGAGAGCCAAGAGACCCAGTACTTC. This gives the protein CSSSLAWRESQETQYF.

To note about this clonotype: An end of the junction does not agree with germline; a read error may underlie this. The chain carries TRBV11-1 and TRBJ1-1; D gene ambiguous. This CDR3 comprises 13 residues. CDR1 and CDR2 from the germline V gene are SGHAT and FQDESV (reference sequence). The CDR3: CARSLAPRAEAFF. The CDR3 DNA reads TGTGCCAGGAGCTTAGCTCCGAGGGCTGAAGCTTTCTTT.

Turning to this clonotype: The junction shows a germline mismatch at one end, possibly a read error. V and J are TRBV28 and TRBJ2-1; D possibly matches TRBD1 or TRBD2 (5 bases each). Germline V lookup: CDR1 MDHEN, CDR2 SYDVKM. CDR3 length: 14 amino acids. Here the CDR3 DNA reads TGTACCTCGCAGGGAGCGACAAGCTACGATGAGCAGTTCTTC. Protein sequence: CTSQGATSYDEQFF.

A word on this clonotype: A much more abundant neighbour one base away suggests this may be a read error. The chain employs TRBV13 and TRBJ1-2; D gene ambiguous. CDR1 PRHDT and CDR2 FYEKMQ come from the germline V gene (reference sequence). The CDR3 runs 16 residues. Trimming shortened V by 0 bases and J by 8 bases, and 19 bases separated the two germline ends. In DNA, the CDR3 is TGTGCCAGCAGCTTAGGCCTAATGCTGGGGTACCGGGGCTACACCTTC. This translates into CASSLGLMLGYRGYTF.

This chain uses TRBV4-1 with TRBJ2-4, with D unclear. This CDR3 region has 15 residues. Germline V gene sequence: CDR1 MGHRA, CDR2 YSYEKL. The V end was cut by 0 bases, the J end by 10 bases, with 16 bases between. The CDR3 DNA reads TGCGCCAGCAGCCAAGAGCATGTGGCAGGCGAGATTCAGTACTTC. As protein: CASSQEHVAGEIQYF.

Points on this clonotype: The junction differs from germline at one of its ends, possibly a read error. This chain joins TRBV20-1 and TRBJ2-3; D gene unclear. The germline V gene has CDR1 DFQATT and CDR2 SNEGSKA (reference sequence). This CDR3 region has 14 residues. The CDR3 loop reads CSALFWAHKDTQYF. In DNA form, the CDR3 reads TGCAGTGCCCTTTTCTGGGCACACAAAGATACGCAATATTTT.

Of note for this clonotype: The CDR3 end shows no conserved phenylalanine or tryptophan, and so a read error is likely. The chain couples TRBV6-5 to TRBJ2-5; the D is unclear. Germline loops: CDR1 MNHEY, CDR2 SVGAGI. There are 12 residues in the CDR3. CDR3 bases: TGTACCAGTGCCTCGGGCGGTGAGACCCAGTACTTA. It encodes CTSASGGETQYL.

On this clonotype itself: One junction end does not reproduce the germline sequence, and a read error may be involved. CDR3 in DNA: TGTGCCACACGGGGGGCTGTAGAAAAGATTCGGTACTTC. Its translation is CATRGAVEKIRYF. The V call is TRBV6-1, the J call TRBJ2-4, with D possibly being TRBD2 (7 bases). The germline gives CDR1 MNHNS, CDR2 SASEGT. The CDR3 extends over 13 amino acids.

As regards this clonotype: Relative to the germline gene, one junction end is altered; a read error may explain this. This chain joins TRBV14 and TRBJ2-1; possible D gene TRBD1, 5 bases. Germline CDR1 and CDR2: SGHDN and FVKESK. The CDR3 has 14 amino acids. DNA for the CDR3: TGTGCCAGTAGCCAAGATAATCAGGGCAATGAGCAGTTCTTC. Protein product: CASSQDNQGNEQFF.

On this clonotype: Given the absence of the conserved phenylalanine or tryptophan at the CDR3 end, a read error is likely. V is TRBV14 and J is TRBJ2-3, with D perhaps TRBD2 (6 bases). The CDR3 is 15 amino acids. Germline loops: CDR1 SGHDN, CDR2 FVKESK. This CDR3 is CVSSQARGGTDTQYL. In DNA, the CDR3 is TGTGTCAGCAGCCAAGCGCGGGGAGGCACAGATACGCAGTATCTT.

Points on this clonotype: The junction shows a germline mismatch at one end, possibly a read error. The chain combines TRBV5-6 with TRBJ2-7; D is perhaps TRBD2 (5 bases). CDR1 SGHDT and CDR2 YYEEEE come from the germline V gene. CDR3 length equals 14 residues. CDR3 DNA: TGTGCCAGTAGCTTATCCGGGGAGTCCTACGGGCAGTACTTC. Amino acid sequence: CASSLSGESYGQYF.